The 14 T cell receptor beta chains below were found in one sample sequenced in a study of sequential checkpoint blockade in melanoma. Generated by immunoSEQ multiplex PCR, the TCRdb table keeps only in-frame clones and is missing some. This table holds about 3,000 clones, roughly 17% found once. Treatment meaning: randomized to nivolumab then ipilimumab (arm A) or the reverse (arm B). The specimen comprised tumor tissue (inferred from file names), sampled from a patient given nivolumab and ipilimumab in sequence. Source of these receptors: a human donor with melanoma.

With regard to this clone: Sequence at one end of the junction differs from germline and may be a read error. The chain links TRBV6-8 to TRBJ2-1; 7 nucleotides match TRBD1. Germline V gene sequence: CDR1 MNHGY, CDR2 SAAAGT. The CDR3 extends over 15 amino acids. CDR3 sequence: CASSSGTDPYSEQFF. CDR3 DNA sequence: TGTGCCAGCAGTTCGGGGACAGACCCCTACAGTGAGCAGTTCTTC.

This clone occurred a few times. The CDR3, as DNA: TGTGCCAGCAGTGGCGTAGGGGGCACGGTCGAGACCCAGTACTTC. Its translation: CASSGVGGTVETQYF. The chain combines TRBV9 with TRBJ2-5; 7 positions agree with TRBD1. CDR1 and CDR2 from the germline V gene are SGDLS and YYNGEE. Trimming took 5 bases from V and 5 from J; bases not matched to a gene: 12. The CDR3 has 15 amino acids. Variable domain in full (rest from reference TRBV9 and TRBJ2-5): DSGVTQTPKHLITATGQRVTLRCSPRSGDLSVYWYQQSLDQGLQFLIQYYNGEERAKGNILERFSAQQFPDLHSELNLSSLELGDSALYFCASSGVGGTVETQYFGPGTRLLVL.

By share, this clone ranks as large. The rearrangement links TRBV9 to TRBJ1-1, with D possibly matching TRBD1 (5 bases). Germline V gene data show CDR1 as SGDLS and CDR2 as YYNGEE. This CDR3 has 12 residues. The V and J ends lost 7 bases and 2 bases respectively, with 9 bases between them. The CDR3 reads CASSRGNTEAFF. CDR3 bases: TGTGCCAGCTCAAGGGGTAACACTGAAGCTTTCTTT.

The gene calls are TRBV9 and TRBJ2-3; D possibly corresponds to TRBD2 (5 bases). The V gene lost 5 bases and the J gene lost 1 base, with 11 bases spanning the gap. This CDR3 is 14 amino acids long. CDR1 is SGDLS and CDR2 is YYNGEE in the germline V gene. The CDR3 nucleotides read TGTGCCAGCAGTCCGAGGGAAGGCACAGATACGCAGTATTTT. Its translation: CASSPREGTDTQYF.

There are a few counts of this clone. The chain employs TRBV12-5 and TRBJ2-5, with 9 nucleotides matching TRBD2. Germline CDR1 and CDR2: LGHNT and FRNRAP. The CDR3 spans 15 residues. The CDR3 sequence: CASTRGASGAETQYF. CDR3 in DNA: TGTGCCAGCACTCGGGGGGCTAGCGGGGCCGAGACCCAGTACTTC.

This chain uses TRBV5-1 with TRBJ1-4; no definite D call. Germline V gene lookup returns CDR1 SGHRS and CDR2 YFSETQ. V dropped 3 bases and J dropped 0 bases, with 15 bases sitting between them. This CDR3 is built from 17 residues. The CDR3 nucleotides read TGCGCCAGCAGCTGGGAAACCTCAGGTGCAACTAATGAAAAACTGTTTTTT. As protein: CASSWETSGATNEKLFF.

This rearrangement joins TRBV5-1 to TRBJ2-7; 9 nucleotides match TRBD1. CDR3 length equals 17 residues. Germline CDR1 is SGHRS and CDR2 is YFSETQ. J gave up 1 base and V 0 bases, and 8 bases lay outside the gene matches. The CDR3 spells CASSLVVGQGKSYEQYF. The DNA of the CDR3 is TGCGCCAGCAGCTTGGTAGTAGGACAGGGGAAGTCCTACGAGCAGTACTTC.

The chain employs TRBV6-8 and TRBJ2-1; TRBD1 matches at 7 bases. This CDR3 is built from 15 residues. With V trimmed by 8 bases and J by 7 bases, 14 bases remained unmatched. Germline CDR1 is MNHGY and CDR2 is SAAAGT. The CDR3, as DNA: TGTGCCAGCGGCCCTGTGACAGGGCGTCTAAATGAGCAGTTCTTC. Encoded protein: CASGPVTGRLNEQFF.

This clone was picked up many times. The chain recombines TRBV9 with TRBJ2-3; 9 positions agree with TRBD2. Germline V gene data show CDR1 as SGDLS and CDR2 as YYNGEE. The CDR3 contains 17 residues. With 0 bases clipped from V and 2 bases from J, the junction kept 7 bases outside the gene matches. The CDR3 region has the DNA TGTGCCAGCAGCGTAGAGGGTAGCGGGGGTATCACAGATACGCAGTATTTT. This sequence encodes CASSVEGSGGITDTQYF.

This clone was picked up a small number of times. The V call is TRBV11-3, the J call TRBJ1-5; TRBD1 is a possible D gene (5 bases). The ends were cut back, 3 bases at V and 5 bases at J, with 11 bases in the middle. Germline V gives CDR1 SGHNT, CDR2 YENEEA. The CDR3 contains 14 residues. CDR3 bases: TGTGCCAGCAGCTTTATGGGGCCCCATCAGCCCCAGCATTTT. As protein: CASSFMGPHQPQHF.

The rearrangement links TRBV10-2 to TRBJ2-7; possible D gene TRBD2, 5 bases. This CDR3 contains 14 residues. CDR1 WSHSY and CDR2 SAAADI come from the germline V gene. The V end was cut by 7 bases, the J end by 3 bases, with 16 bases between. The CDR3 region is CASIGAGEVYEQYF. The CDR3 DNA sequence: TGCGCCAGCATCGGTGCCGGGGAAGTCTACGAGCAGTACTTC.

This clone is medium-sized in the sample. The V and J genes are TRBV11-3 and TRBJ2-1, with TRBD2 matching 14 bases. CDR1 is SGHNT, CDR2 YENEEA, per germline. Germline trimming cut 1 base from V and 7 bases from J; bases unmatched to any gene: 3. The CDR3 spans 16 residues. CDR3 residues: CASSLGGLAGANEQFF. The CDR3 nucleotides read TGTGCCAGCAGCTTAGGGGGACTAGCGGGGGCGAATGAGCAGTTCTTC. Together with reference TRBV11-3 and TRBJ2-1, the CDR3 gives the full variable domain: EAGVVQSPRYKIIEKKQPVAFWCNPISGHNTLYWYLQNLGQGPELLIRYENEEAVDDSQLPKDRFSAERLKGVDSTLKIQPAELGDSAVYLCASSLGGLAGANEQFFGPGTRLTVL.

This clone showed up just a few times. The V gene is TRBV12-5, the J gene TRBJ2-7; D might be TRBD2 (5 bases). Germline CDR1 and CDR2: LGHNT and FRNRAP. The CDR3 runs to 11 residues. CDR3 bases: TGTGCCAGCGGACGCGGCTACGAGCAGTACTTC. Its translation: CASGRGYEQYF.

This clone is medium-sized within its sample. The rearrangement joins TRBV11-3 to TRBJ1-4; maybe TRBD1 (5 bases). Germline CDR1 is SGHNT and CDR2 is YENEEA. V lost 3 bases and J 7 bases, leaving 15 bases between the germline ends. The CDR3 length is 15 residues. Here the CDR3 DNA reads TGTGCCAGCAGCTTCTCCGGGACGGCACCTGAAAAACTGTTTTTT. It translates to CASSFSGTAPEKLFF.